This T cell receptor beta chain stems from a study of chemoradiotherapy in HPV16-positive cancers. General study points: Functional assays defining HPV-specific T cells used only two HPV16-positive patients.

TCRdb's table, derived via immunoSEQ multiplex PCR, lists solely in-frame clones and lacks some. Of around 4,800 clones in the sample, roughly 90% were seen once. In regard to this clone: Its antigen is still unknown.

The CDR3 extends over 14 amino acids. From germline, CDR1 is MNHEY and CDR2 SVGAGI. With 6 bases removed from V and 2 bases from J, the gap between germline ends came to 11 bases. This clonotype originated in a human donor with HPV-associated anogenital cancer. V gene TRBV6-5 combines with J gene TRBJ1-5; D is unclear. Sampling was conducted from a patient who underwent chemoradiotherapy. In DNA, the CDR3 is TGTGCCAGCAGCTCGAGGTGGGGCAATCAGCCCCAGCATTTT. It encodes CASSSRWGNQPQHF.